This TCR beta chain was obtained from a study of PD-1 blockade in classical Hodgkin lymphoma. The study's findings and limits: Complete responders' diversity at baseline resembled that of newly diagnosed patients. At baseline, newly diagnosed patients reportedly showed less TCR diversity than healthy donors.

Specified time point: cycle 4 day 1 (C4D1), after five to seven weeks of nivolumab. All patients experienced relapse after autologous stem cell transplantation, and brentuximab vedotin exposure was variable. Complete response, partial response or progressive disease constituted the best response categories observed. V lost 1 base to trimming and J lost 2 bases; unmatched junction nucleotides: 17. The V gene's germline CDR1 is SGHAT and CDR2 FQNNGV. The CDR3 length is 19 residues. Sequencing was performed with immunoSEQ multiplex PCR; in TCRdb, only in-frame clones are kept and a portion is missing. The sample includes 20,000 to 30,000 clones, roughly 80% of them seen just once. Remarks on this clone: What it binds is not known.

The clonotype originates from a human donor with classical Hodgkin lymphoma. The sequenced sample was peripheral blood mononuclear cells (PBMCs), obtained before the fourth cycle of nivolumab. The chain employs TRBV11-2 and TRBJ2-7; 7 bases fit TRBD1. The CDR3 nucleotides are TGTGCCAGCAGCTTAGGAGGTGACAGGGTACGTCTCTGGGCCTACGAGCAGTACTTC. It codes for CASSLGGDRVRLWAYEQYF.